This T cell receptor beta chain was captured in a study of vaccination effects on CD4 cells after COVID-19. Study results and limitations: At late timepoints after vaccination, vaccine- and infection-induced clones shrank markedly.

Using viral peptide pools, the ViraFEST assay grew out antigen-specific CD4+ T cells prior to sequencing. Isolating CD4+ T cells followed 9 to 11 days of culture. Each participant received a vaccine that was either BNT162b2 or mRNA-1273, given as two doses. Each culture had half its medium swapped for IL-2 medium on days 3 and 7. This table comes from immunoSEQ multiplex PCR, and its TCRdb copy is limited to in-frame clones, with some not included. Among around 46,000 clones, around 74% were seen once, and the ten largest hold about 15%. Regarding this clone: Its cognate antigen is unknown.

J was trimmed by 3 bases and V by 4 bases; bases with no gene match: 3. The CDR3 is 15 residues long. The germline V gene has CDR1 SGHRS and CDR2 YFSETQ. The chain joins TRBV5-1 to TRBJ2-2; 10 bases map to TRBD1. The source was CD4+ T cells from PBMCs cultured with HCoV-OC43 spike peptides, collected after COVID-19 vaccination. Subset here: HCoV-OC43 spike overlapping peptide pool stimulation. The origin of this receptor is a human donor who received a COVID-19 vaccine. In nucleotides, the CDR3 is TGCGCCAGCAGCGTGGGACAGGGGTACACCGGGGAGCTGTTTTTT. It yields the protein CASSVGQGYTGELFF.